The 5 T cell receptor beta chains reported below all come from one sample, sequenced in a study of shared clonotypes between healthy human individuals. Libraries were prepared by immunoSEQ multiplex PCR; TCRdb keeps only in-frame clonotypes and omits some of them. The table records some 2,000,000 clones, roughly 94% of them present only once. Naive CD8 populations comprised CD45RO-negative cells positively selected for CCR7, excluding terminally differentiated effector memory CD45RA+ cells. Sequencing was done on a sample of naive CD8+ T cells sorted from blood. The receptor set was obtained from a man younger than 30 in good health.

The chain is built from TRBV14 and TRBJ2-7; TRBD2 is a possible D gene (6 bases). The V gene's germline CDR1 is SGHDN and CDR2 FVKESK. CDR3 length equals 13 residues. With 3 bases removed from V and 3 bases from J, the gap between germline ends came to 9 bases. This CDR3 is CASSHYSGYEQYF. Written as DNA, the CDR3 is TGTGCCAGCAGCCACTATAGCGGCTACGAGCAGTACTTC.

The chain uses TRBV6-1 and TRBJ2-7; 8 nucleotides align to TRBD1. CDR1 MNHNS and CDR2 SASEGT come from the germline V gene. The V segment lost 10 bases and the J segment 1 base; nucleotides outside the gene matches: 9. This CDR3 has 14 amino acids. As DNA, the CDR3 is TGTGCCACAGAGTTGGGGACAGGATCCTACGAGCAGTACTTC. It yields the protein CATELGTGSYEQYF.

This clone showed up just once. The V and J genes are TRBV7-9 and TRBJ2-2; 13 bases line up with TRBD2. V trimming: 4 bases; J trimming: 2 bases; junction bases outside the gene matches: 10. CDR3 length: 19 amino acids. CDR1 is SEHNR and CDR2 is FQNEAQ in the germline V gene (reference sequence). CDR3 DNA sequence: TGTGCCAGCAGCTCACGAACTTGGACTAGCGGGAGTAACACCGGGGAGCTGTTTTTT. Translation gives CASSSRTWTSGSNTGELFF.

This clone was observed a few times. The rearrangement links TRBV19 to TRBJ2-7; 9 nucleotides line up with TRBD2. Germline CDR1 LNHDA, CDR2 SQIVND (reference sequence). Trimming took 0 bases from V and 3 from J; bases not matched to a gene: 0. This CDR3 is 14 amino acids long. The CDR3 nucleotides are TGTGCCAGTAGTATAGAACTAGCGGGCTACGAGCAGTACTTC. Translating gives CASSIELAGYEQYF. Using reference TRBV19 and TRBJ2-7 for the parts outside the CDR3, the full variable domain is DGGITQSPKYLFRKEGQNVTLSCEQNLNHDAMYWYRQDPGQGLRLIYYSQIVNDFQKGDIAEGYSVSREKKESFPLTVTSAQKNPTAFYLCASSIELAGYEQYFGPGTRLTVT.

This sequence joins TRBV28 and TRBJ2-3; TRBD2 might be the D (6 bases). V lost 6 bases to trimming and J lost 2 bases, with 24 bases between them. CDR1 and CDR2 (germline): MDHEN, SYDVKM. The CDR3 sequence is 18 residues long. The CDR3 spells CASRPPPGTHKYTDTQYF. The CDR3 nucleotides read TGTGCCAGCAGGCCTCCCCCCGGGACTCATAAATACACAGATACGCAGTATTTT. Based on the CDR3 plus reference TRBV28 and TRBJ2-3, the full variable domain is DVKVTQSSRYLVKRTGEKVFLECVQDMDHENMFWYRQDPGLGLRLIYFSYDVKMKEKGDIPEGYSVSREKKERFSLILESASTNQTSMYLCASRPPPGTHKYTDTQYFGPGTRLTVL.